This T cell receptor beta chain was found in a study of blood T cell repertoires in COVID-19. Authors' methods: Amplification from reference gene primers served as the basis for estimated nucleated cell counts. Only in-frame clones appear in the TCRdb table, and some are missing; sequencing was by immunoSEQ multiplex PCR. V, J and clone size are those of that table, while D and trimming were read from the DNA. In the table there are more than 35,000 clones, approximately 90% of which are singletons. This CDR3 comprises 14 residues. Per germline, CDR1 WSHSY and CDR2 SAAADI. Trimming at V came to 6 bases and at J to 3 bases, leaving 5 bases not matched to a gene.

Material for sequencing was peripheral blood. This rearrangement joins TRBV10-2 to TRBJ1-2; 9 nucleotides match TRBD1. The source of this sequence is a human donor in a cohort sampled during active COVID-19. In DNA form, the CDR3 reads TGCGCCAGCAGAAGACAGGGGGGTGACTATGGCTACACCTTC. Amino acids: CASRRQGGDYGYTF.